The T cell receptor beta chain under discussion was sequenced for a study of T-cell reconstitution after alpha-beta-depleted transplantation in children. Points from the study as a whole: It was newly produced T cells that mostly accounted for T-cell counts and diversity one year after transplant. Two months or so post-transplant, alpha-beta T cells reportedly derived from several hundred expanded graft clones.

The CDR3 is 15 amino acids. The trim removed 3 bases at V and 2 bases at J, leaving 3 bases unmatched. Looked up from germline, CDR1 is ENHRY and CDR2 is SYGVKD. Library preparation (for TCRbeta) was performed with unique molecular identifiers. Each CDR3 protein is one row after TCRdb ran MiXCR on the PCR reads. Of tens of thousands of distinct CDR3 sequences in the sample, 6.3% were seen once. This clonotype showed up many times. Its matching antigen is unknown. The specimen comprised PBMCs, mostly from graft donor cells, sampled 180 days after TCRalphabeta/CD19-depleted stem cell transplant. The receptor's source is a male patient younger than 18 who had a stem cell transplant for acute myeloid leukemia, so the T cells may come from the graft donor. The rearrangement links TRBV10-3 to TRBJ2-4, with TRBD1 identical over 8 bases. CDR3 nucleotides: TGTGCCATCAGTGACAGGGGGCTGTCCAAAAACATTCAGTACTTC. The encoded protein is CAISDRGLSKNIQYF.